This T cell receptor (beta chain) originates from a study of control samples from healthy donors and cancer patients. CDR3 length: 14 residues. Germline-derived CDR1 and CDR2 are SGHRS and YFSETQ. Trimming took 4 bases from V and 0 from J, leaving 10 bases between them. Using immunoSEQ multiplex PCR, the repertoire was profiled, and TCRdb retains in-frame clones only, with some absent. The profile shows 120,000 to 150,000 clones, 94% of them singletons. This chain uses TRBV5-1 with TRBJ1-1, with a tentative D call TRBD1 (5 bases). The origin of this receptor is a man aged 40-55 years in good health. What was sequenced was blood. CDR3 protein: CASSSRQMNTEAFF. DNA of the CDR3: TGCGCCAGCAGCAGCAGACAGATGAACACTGAAGCTTTCTTT.